This TCR beta chain was identified in a study of shared clonotypes between healthy human individuals. Researchers ran the assay at a deep level. Profiling relied on immunoSEQ multiplex PCR, and the TCRdb table lists in-frame clones only, not all of them. The sample yields about 490,000 clones, approximately 80% seen once. Of note for this clone: It is likely a read error: a sequence one base away is far more abundant.

This sequence was found in a woman aged 40 to 49 in good health. Some clones in this sample may be carry-over from other donors' samples. Material: PBMCs.

The CDR3 loop reads CASLASPQTYNEQLF. CDR3 DNA sequence: TGTGCAAGTCTCGCTAGCCCCCAAACTTACAATGAGCAGCTCTTC. This chain joins TRBV12-2 and TRBJ2-1; the table's TRBD2 call for D was not verified on the DNA. TRBV12-2 is classified as a pseudogene. This CDR3 is built from 15 residues.